This T cell receptor beta chain was profiled in a study of T cells in Graves' hyperthyroidism and ophthalmopathy. Regions amplified from RNA transcripts were the TCR beta CDR3 regions. RT-PCR in the first round (using the HTBI primer set) targeted the TCR CDR3. MiXCR, applied by TCRdb to the multiplex PCR reads, yields one record per CDR3 protein. Counted here are under 250,000 distinct CDR3 sequences, about 24% occurring once; the ten biggest clones make up under 40%. This clonotype was found many times. This CDR3 comprises 19 residues. The V gene end was trimmed by 6 bases and the J gene end by 1 base; junction bases not matched to a gene: 13. The germline V gene has CDR1 MDHEN and CDR2 SYDVKM.

This TCR came from a woman in her thirties or forties with Graves' ophthalmopathy. This chain links TRBV28 with TRBJ2-4, with TRBD2 matching over 12 bases. Sequencing was done on a sample of blood. The CDR3 DNA follows: TGTGCCAGCAGCCTAAGCCGCAGGACTAGCGGGACCGCCAAAAACATTCAGTACTTC. This codes for CASSLSRRTSGTAKNIQYF.